These T cell receptor beta chains were read from a single sample in a study of shared clonotypes between healthy human individuals. Clones were read by immunoSEQ multiplex PCR, and TCRdb kept only the in-frame ones, dropping some. The sample records around 2.1 million clones, around 95% being singletons. The sample comprised naive CD4+ T cells sorted from blood. The receptors originated from a man younger than 30 in good health. The conserved cysteine and the conserved F or W are not part of the CDR3 here. A D gene is named only where the DNA matches it firmly. The size field is filled for only some rows; it gives once, few, many or a size class.

>-|TRBJ2-7|-|TRBV7-8
ASSLSAVSSYEQY
>-|TRBJ1-1|few|TRBV10-1
ASSEGNTEAF
>TRBD1|TRBJ2-7|-|TRBV30
AATTGQGYEQY
>-|TRBJ1-2|-|TRBV5-6
ASSSRSGRVIYGYT
>-|TRBJ1-3|-|TRBV18
ASSPAGLSSGNTIY
>TRBD2|TRBJ2-1|-|TRBV10-1
AAGAGTSPNEQF
>-|TRBJ2-3|once|TRBV6-1
ASSALAPTDTQY
>-|TRBJ2-2|-|TRBV16
ASSQSPAGELF
>TRBD2|TRBJ2-1|-|TRBV7-9
ASSPSGILGNEQF
>-|TRBJ2-3|-|TRBV2
ASSERRPSSTDTQY
>-|TRBJ1-2|-|TRBV6-5
ASSYSPGIYGYT
>TRBD1|TRBJ1-1|-|TRBV10-2
ASSRRDRVLNTEAF
>-|TRBJ2-7|-|TRBV5-1
ASSSRDSTYEQY
>TRBD1|TRBJ1-5|-|TRBV7-9
ASSPVQGGRQPQH
>TRBD2|TRBJ2-3|-|TRBV5-1
ASSNRLAGTDTQY
>-|TRBJ2-7|once|TRBV30
AWKVNGYEQY
>-|TRBJ2-5|-|TRBV23-1
ASSQTFSDETQY
>-|TRBJ2-3|once|TRBV14
ASSQAWGLADTDTQY
>-|TRBJ2-2|-|TRBV2
ASREQGNTGELF
>TRBD1|TRBJ1-6|-|TRBV7-9
ASSLATGTGAPLH
>-|TRBJ1-3|-|TRBV6-4
ASSENSGNTIY
>-|TRBJ1-5|once|TRBV30
AWTPTGPNQPQH